This TCR beta chain was observed in a study of shared clonotypes between healthy human individuals. Study in general: There were three CD4 naive, three CD4 memory, two CD8 naive and one CD8 memory plates per donor. General study points: In general, naive subsets displayed greater estimated richness than memory subsets did.

The genomic DNA of each subset was split evenly across several immunoSEQ plates. Profiling relied on immunoSEQ multiplex PCR, and the TCRdb table lists in-frame clones only, not all of them. The sample records hundreds of thousands of clones, roughly 94% being singletons. In the case of this clone: What it binds is unknown.

Naive CD8 cells lacked CD45RO, underwent positive selection for CCR7 and left out terminally differentiated effector memory CD45RA+ cells. The TCR comes from a young man in good health. The sequencing sample was made of naive CD8+ T cells sorted from blood.

The CDR3 here is CASSLSVGRYEQYF. As DNA, the CDR3 is TGTGCCAGCAGTTTATCGGTAGGCCGCTACGAGCAGTACTTC. This chain links TRBV27 with TRBJ2-7, with D hard to call. The CDR3 loop spans 14 amino acids. Germline V CDR1 and CDR2: MNHEY, SMNVEV (reference sequence). Trimming took 0 bases from V and 3 from J, leaving 9 bases between them.